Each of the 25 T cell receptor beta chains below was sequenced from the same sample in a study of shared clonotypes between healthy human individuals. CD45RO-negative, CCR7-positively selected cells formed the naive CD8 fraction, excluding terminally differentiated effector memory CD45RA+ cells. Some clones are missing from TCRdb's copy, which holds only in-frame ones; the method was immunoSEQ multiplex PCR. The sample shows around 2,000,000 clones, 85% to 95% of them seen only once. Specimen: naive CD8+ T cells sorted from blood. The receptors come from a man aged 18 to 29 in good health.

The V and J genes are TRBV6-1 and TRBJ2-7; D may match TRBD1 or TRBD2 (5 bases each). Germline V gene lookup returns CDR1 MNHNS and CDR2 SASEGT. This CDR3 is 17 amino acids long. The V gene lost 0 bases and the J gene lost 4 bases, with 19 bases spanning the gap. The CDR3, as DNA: TGTGCCAGCAGTGAAGCGTACGGGGCTTCTGGGGTGTACGAGCAGTACTTC. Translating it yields CASSEAYGASGVYEQYF.

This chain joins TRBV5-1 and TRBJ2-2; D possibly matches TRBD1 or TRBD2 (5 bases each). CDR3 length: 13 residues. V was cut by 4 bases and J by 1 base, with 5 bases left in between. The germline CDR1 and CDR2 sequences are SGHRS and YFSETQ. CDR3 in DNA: TGCGCCAGCAGCGGGGGGAACACCGGGGAGCTGTTTTTT. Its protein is CASSGGNTGELFF. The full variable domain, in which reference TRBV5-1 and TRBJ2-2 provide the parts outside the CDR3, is KAGVTQTPRYLIKTRGQQVTLSCSPISGHRSVSWYQQTPGQGLQFLFEYFSETQRNKGNFPGRFSGRQFSNSRSEMNVSTLELGDSALYLCASSGGNTGELFFGEGSRLTVL.

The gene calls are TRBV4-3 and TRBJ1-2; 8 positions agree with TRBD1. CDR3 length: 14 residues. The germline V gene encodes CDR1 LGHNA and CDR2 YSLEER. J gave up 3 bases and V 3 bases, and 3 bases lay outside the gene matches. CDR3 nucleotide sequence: TGCGCCAGCAGCCAGACAGGGGAGGACTATGGCTACACCTTC. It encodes CASSQTGEDYGYTF.

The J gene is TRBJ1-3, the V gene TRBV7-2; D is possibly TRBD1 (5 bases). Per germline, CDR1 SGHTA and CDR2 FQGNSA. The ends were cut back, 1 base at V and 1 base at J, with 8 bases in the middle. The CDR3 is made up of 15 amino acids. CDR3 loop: CASSLGGGSGNTIYF. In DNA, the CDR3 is TGTGCCAGCAGCTTAGGCGGGGGGTCTGGAAACACCATATATTTT.

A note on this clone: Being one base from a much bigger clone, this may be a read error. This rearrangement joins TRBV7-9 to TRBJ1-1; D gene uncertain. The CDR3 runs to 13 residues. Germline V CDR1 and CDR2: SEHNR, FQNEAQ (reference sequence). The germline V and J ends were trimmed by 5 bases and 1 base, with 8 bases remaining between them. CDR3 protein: CASSVEGNTEAFF. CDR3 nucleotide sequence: TGTGCCAGCAGCGTGGAAGGGAACACTGAAGCTTTCTTT.

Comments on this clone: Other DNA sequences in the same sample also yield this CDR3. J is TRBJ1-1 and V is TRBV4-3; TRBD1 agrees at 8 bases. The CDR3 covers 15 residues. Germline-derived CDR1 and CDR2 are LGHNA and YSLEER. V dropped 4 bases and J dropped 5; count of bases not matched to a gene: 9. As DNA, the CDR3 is TGCGCCAGCAGCCGGCTTACAGGGGGAGGAACTGAAGCTTTCTTT. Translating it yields CASSRLTGGGTEAFF.

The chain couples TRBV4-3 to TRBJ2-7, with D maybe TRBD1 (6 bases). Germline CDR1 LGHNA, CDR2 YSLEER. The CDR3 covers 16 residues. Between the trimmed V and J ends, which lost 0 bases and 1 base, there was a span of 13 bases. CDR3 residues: CASSQETGPNSYEQYF. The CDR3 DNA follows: TGCGCCAGCAGCCAAGAGACAGGCCCTAATTCCTACGAGCAGTACTTC.

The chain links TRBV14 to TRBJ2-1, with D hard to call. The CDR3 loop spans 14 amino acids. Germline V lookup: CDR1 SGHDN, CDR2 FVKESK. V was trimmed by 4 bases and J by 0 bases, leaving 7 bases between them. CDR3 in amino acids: CASSPRYSYNEQFF. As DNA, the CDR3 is TGTGCCAGCAGCCCCCGTTACTCCTACAATGAGCAGTTCTTC.

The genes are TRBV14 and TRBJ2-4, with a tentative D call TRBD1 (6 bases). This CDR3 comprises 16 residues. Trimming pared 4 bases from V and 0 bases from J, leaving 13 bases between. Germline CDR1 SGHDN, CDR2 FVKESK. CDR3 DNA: TGTGCCAGCAGCCGAGGACAGCCCCTAGCCAAAAACATTCAGTACTTC. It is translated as CASSRGQPLAKNIQYF.

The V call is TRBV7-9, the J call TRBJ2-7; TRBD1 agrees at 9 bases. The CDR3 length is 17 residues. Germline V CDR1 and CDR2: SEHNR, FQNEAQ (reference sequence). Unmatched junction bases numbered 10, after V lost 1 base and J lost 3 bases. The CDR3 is CASSLGTGGPVNYEQYF. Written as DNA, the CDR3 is TGTGCCAGCAGCTTAGGAACAGGGGGCCCCGTCAACTACGAGCAGTACTTC.

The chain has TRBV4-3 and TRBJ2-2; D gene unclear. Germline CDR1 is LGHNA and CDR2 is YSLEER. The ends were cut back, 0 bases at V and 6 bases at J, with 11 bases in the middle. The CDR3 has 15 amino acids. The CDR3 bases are TGCGCCAGCAGCCAAGATAGACACTCGTCCGGGGAGCTGTTTTTT. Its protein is CASSQDRHSSGELFF.

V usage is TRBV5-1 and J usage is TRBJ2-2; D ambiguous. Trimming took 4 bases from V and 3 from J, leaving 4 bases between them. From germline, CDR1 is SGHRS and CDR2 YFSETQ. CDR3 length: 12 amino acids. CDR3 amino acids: CASSPHTGELFF. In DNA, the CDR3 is TGCGCCAGCAGCCCCCACACCGGGGAGCTGTTTTTT.

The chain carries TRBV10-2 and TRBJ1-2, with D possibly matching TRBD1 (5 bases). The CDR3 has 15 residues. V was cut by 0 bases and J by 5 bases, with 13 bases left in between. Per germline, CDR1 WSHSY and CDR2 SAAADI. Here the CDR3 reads CASSESPGGGYGYTF. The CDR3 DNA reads TGCGCCAGCAGTGAGTCCCCCGGGGGGGGATATGGCTACACCTTC.

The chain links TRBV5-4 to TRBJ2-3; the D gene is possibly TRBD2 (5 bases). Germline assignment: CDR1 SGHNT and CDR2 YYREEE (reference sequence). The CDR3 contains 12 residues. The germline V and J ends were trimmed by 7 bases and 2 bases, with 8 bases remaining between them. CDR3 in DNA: TGTGCCAGCTCGGACTCCACAGATACGCAGTATTTT. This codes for CASSDSTDTQYF.

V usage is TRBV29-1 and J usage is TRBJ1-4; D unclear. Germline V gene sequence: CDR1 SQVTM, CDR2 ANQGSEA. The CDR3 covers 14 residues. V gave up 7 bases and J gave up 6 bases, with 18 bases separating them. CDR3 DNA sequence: TGCAGCGCCGAATACAAGGGCGCCGATGAAAAACTGTTTTTT. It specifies CSAEYKGADEKLFF.

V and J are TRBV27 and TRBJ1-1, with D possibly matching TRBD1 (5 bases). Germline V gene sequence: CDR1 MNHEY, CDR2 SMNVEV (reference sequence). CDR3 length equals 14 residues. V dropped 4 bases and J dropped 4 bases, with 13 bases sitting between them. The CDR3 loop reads CASSYNSGGTEAFF. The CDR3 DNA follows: TGTGCCAGCAGTTATAATAGTGGGGGCACTGAAGCTTTCTTT.

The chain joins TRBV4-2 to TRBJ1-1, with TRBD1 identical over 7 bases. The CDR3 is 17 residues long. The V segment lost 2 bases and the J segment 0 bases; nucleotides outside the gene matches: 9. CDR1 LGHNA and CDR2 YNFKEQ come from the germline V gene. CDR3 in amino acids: CASSQTGTETMNTEAFF. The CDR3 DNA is TGTGCCAGCAGCCAAACCGGGACAGAGACCATGAACACTGAAGCTTTCTTT.

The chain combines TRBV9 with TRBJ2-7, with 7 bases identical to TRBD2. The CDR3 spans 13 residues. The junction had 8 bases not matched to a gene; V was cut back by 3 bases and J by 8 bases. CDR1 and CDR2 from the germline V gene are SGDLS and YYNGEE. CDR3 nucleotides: TGTGCCAGCAGCGCTGGGGGGGTTACGAAGCAGTACTTC. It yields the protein CASSAGGVTKQYF.

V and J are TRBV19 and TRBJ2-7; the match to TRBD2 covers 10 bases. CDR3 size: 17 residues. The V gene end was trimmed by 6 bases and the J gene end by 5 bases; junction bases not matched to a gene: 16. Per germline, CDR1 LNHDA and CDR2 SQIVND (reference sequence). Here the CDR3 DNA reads TGTGCCAGTAGCATGGGCAGCGGGGGGGCGATTGGTAACGAGCAGTACTTC. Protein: CASSMGSGGAIGNEQYF.

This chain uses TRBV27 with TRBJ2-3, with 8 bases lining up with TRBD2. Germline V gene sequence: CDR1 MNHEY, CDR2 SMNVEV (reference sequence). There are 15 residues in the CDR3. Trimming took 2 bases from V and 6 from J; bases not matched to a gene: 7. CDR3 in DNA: TGTGCCAGCAGTTTAACGGGAGGGCCAATGGATACGCAGTATTTT. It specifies CASSLTGGPMDTQYF.

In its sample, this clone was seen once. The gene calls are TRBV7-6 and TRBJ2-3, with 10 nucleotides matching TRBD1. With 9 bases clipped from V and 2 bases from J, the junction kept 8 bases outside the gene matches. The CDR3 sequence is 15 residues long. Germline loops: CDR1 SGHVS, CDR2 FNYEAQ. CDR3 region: CASIPGQGYTDTQYF. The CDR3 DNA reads TGTGCCAGTATACCGGGACAGGGGTACACAGATACGCAGTATTTT.

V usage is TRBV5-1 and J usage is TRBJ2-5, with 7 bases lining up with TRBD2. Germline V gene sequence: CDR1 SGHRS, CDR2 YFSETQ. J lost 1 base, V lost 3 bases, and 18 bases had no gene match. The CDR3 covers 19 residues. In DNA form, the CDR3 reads TGCGCCAGCAGCTGGAGCCCTATGGCCAGCGGGGACCTCCAAGAGACCCAGTACTTC. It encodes CASSWSPMASGDLQETQYF.

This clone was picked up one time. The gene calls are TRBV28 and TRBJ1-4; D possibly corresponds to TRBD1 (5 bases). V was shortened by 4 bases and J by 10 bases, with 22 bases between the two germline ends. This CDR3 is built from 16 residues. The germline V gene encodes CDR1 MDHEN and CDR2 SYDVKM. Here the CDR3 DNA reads TGTGCCAGCAGTTCTGAAGGGGAACTGACAGCGAGAAAACTGTTTTTT. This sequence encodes CASSSEGELTARKLFF.

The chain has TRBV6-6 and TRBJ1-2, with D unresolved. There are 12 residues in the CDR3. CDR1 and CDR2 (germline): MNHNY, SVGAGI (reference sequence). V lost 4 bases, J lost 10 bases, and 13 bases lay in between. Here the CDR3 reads CASSLGSFIYTF. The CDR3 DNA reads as TGTGCCAGCAGTTTGGGAAGCTTCATCTACACCTTC.

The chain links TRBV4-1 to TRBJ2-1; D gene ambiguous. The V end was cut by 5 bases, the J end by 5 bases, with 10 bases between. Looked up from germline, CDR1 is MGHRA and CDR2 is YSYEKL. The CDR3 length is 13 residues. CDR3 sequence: CASSGVLHNEQFF. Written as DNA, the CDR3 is TGCGCCAGCAGCGGAGTCCTTCACAATGAGCAGTTCTTC.